Sequencing of this T cell receptor gamma chain was carried out in a study of γδ T cells in repeated Plasmodium falciparum infection. Study-wide background: Age- and gender-matched Australian children served as comparison for malaria-exposed Malian children. Donors had four controlled P. falciparum NF54 infections over roughly 590 days.

TCRdb reprocessed the multiplex PCR reads through CATT. The table has about 30,000 gamma-chain clones, 1.4% seen once. This clone is categorized as medium-sized. The source of this sequence is a pool of human donors (malaria-infected and uninfected, not separated). Sample: gamma-delta T cells from blood.

This CDR3 is CALPGGYKKLF. CDR3 bases: TGTGCCTTACCTGGGGGTTATAAGAAACTCTTT. The V call is TRGV9, the J call TRGJ1 or TRGJ2. Germline values: CDR1 GITISATS, CDR2 ISYDGTV (reference sequence). V dropped 10 bases and J dropped 6; count of bases not matched to a gene: 9. There are 11 residues in the CDR3.